The rows below give T cell receptor beta chains drawn from one sample of a study of T cell responses to AZD1222 COVID-19 vaccine. Libraries were prepared by immunoSEQ multiplex PCR; TCRdb keeps only in-frame clonotypes and omits some of them. The table shows some 150,000 clones, with 90% occurring only once. Sequenced material: peripheral blood, taken on day 0 of AZD1222 vaccination. All receptors derive from an adult in good health. The CDR3 runs from the conserved cysteine through the conserved F or W. D genes are given only for firm matches. The size of a clone is reported for some rows only, either as once, few or many, or as a class for expanded clones.

V gene	J gene	D gene	clone size	CDR3 DNA	CDR3 protein
TRBV27	TRBJ2-1	TRBD1	.	TGTGCCAGTTACCGGGACAGGGACTCCTACAATGAGCAGTTCTTC	CASYRDRDSYNEQFF
TRBV6-5	TRBJ1-2	.	.	TGTGCCAGCAGCGTAGAAGGGGTTGAGGGCTACACCTTC	CASSVEGVEGYTF
TRBV27	TRBJ2-7	TRBD1	.	TGTGCCAGCAGTCCGGGACAGGTTAGGCCCTACGAGCAGTACTTC	CASSPGQVRPYEQYF
TRBV4-1	TRBJ2-3	TRBD2	.	TGCGCCAGCAGCCAAGAACGGACTAGGGGTTCTGTGACAGATACGCAGTATTTT	CASSQERTRGSVTDTQYF
TRBV6-2/TRBV6-3	TRBJ2-3	.	.	TGTGCCAGCAGTCCCCACGGGGGGCAGGGGCCAGATACGCAGTATTTT	CASSPHGGQGPDTQYF
TRBV19	TRBJ1-2	.	.	TGTGCCAGTAGGATGTCAAACTATGGCTACACCTTC	CASRMSNYGYTF
TRBV7-7	TRBJ2-5	TRBD2	.	TGTGCTAGCAGCTGGGGGGTGAGCGGGAGTGGTATAGAGACCCAGTACTTC	CASSWGVSGSGIETQYF
TRBV30	TRBJ2-1	.	.	TGTGCCTGGACGGGACCGTTGGAGCAGTTCTTC	CAWTGPLEQFF
TRBV27	TRBJ1-2	.	.	TGTGCCAGCAGTTTATCTGGGGGGCCCGAGACCTTC	CASSLSGGPETF
TRBV28	TRBJ1-2	.	.	TGTGCCAGCAGTTTAGCGGACAGCTATGGCTACACCTTC	CASSLADSYGYTF
TRBV11-2	TRBJ2-7	.	.	TGTGCCAGCAGCTTATACCTGAGAGGGGGGGGCTACGAGCAGTACTTC	CASSLYLRGGGYEQYF
TRBV9	TRBJ2-6	.	.	TGTGCCAGCAGTTTAGGGAGTTTCTCTGGGGCCAACGTCCTGACTTTC	CASSLGSFSGANVLTF
TRBV7-2	TRBJ1-4	.	.	TGTGCCAGCAGCCCCAGTGGGGGGGTAGGTGAAAAACTGTTTTTT	CASSPSGGVGEKLFF
TRBV28	TRBJ1-2	TRBD1	few	TGTGCCAGCAGACCCTCCGGGACAGTATATGGCTACACCTTC	CASRPSGTVYGYTF
TRBV5-5	TRBJ1-1	TRBD1	.	TGTGCCAGCAGCTCACAGGGGGGCACTGAAGCTTTCTTT	CASSSQGGTEAFF
TRBV29-1	TRBJ2-1	TRBD2	.	TGCAGCGTTGGTCGAGCGGGGGGAAAGAACAATGAGCAGTTCTTC	CSVGRAGGKNNEQFF
TRBV12-3/TRBV12-4	TRBJ1-1	TRBD1	.	TGTGCCAGCAGTGTGGACAGGTACTCTTTCTTT	CASSVDRYSFF
TRBV28	TRBJ1-1	.	.	TGTGCCAGCAAGAGGGGAAAGGGTATGAACACTGAAGCTTTCTTT	CASKRGKGMNTEAFF
TRBV27	TRBJ2-7	.	.	TGTGCCAGTTTTTCGGGCTACGAGCAGTACTTC	CASFSGYEQYF
TRBV5-1	TRBJ1-1	.	.	TGCGCCAGCAGCTACCACACCGGTTGGGAGAACACTGAAGCTTTCTTT	CASSYHTGWENTEAFF
TRBV19	TRBJ2-3	TRBD2	.	TGTGCCAGTAGTATAGCCCGCGGGACTAGCACTACAGATACGCAGTATTTT	CASSIARGTSTTDTQYF
TRBV28	TRBJ1-4	.	once	TGTGCCAGCGGACGACTGAGACGGCCAACTAATGAAAAACTGTTTTTT	CASGRLRRPTNEKLFF
TRBV15	TRBJ2-7	TRBD1	.	TGTGCCACCAGCAGAGAACAAGTCACAGCGCTGGGACAGGCTAGGTACGAGCAGTACTTC	CATSREQVTALGQARYEQYF
TRBV6-5	TRBJ2-7	.	.	TGTGCCAGCAGTTACGGGCGGGGACCCTACGAGCAGTACTTC	CASSYGRGPYEQYF
TRBV5-1	TRBJ2-2	TRBD1	.	TGCGCCAGCAGCCCACATGGACAGGGGAACACCGGGGAGCTGTTTTTT	CASSPHGQGNTGELFF
TRBV4-1	TRBJ2-7	.	few	TGCGCCAGCAGCCCGGAGAATGACGAGCAGTACTTC	CASSPENDEQYF
TRBV6-7	TRBJ1-4	.	.	TGTGCCAGCAGTTACGGGACGGACGGAACAACTAATGAAAAACTGTTTTTT	CASSYGTDGTTNEKLFF
TRBV7-2	TRBJ1-2	TRBD1	.	TGTGCCAGCAGGTCCGGGACAGAGGCCTTTCCCTATGGCTACACCTTC	CASRSGTEAFPYGYTF
TRBV28	TRBJ2-7	.	.	TGTGCCAGCAGCTCAGGGTTACCGGTGCGGGAGCAGTACTTC	CASSSGLPVREQYF
TRBV6-2/TRBV6-3	TRBJ2-1	.	.	TGTGCCAGCAGTCGCCCGGTTGGGGGAGGCCCTGGTAAGTTCTTC	CASSRPVGGGPGKFF
TRBV9	TRBJ2-5	TRBD2	.	TGTGCCAGCAGCGGACAAGCGGGAGTCGAGACCCAGTACTTC	CASSGQAGVETQYF
TRBV28	TRBJ2-7	TRBD1	.	TGTGCCAGCAGTTTAGACAGGGGGTACCTCTCCTACGAGCAGTACTTC	CASSLDRGYLSYEQYF
TRBV28	TRBJ1-1	.	.	TGTGCCAGCAGTCAAGGACGAGCGAACACTGAAGCTTTCTTT	CASSQGRANTEAFF
TRBV4-2	TRBJ1-2	.	.	TGTGCCAGCAGCCAAGAAGAGGGCTACACCTTC	CASSQEEGYTF
TRBV3-1/TRBV3-2	TRBJ1-2	.	.	TGTGCCAGCAGCCAAGATCTGGGGGGCGCATTTGGCTACACCTTC	CASSQDLGGAFGYTF
TRBV19	TRBJ1-1	.	.	TGTGCCAGTAAAATACTTCGACAGGACACTGAAGCTTTCTTT	CASKILRQDTEAFF
TRBV29-1	TRBJ2-3	.	.	TGCAGCGTTGAACGGGAGTTGGCAGATACGCAGTATTTT	CSVERELADTQYF
TRBV28	TRBJ2-1	.	once	TGTGCCAGCAGTCAAGGGACTTACAATGAGCAGTTCTTC	CASSQGTYNEQFF
TRBV4-3	TRBJ2-7	.	.	TGCGCCAGCAGCCGGGGAATCTCCTACGAGCAGTACTTC	CASSRGISYEQYF
TRBV15	TRBJ1-5	TRBD1	.	TGTGCCACCAGCGAAGGGGGCTTGGGCAATCAGCCCCAGCATTTT	CATSEGGLGNQPQHF
TRBV9	TRBJ1-5	TRBD1	once	TGTGCCAGCAGCGTCGGGACAGACAATCAGCCCCAGCATTTT	CASSVGTDNQPQHF
TRBV12-1	TRBJ1-1	.	once	TGTGCCAGCAGGCTTGCGGACAGGCTGAACACTGAAGCTTTCTTT	CASRLADRLNTEAFF
TRBV24-1	TRBJ2-1	.	.	TGTGCCACCAGTGATCCGCGGACGGACTACAATGAGCAGTTCTTC	CATSDPRTDYNEQFF
TRBV2	TRBJ1-5	TRBD1	.	TGTGCCAGCAGACGCGGACAGGGCGGTCAGCCCCAGCATTTT	CASRRGQGGQPQHF
TRBV19	TRBJ2-2	TRBD2	.	TGTGCCAGTATTAGGGTAGCGGGAGCCACCGGGGAGCTGTTTTTT	CASIRVAGATGELFF
TRBV4-2	TRBJ2-1	TRBD2	.	TGTGCCAGCAGCCAAGGAACCGGGACTACCCACAATGAGCAGTTCTTC	CASSQGTGTTHNEQFF
TRBV5-5	TRBJ1-1	TRBD1	.	TGTGCCAGCAGCTTGGCGACAGGGACGGCGACTGAAGCTTTCTTT	CASSLATGTATEAFF
TRBV10-3	TRBJ1-6	.	.	TGTGCCATCAGCGGGGACGGAGGGAATTCACCCCTCCACTTT	CAISGDGGNSPLHF
TRBV7-3	TRBJ2-2	TRBD2	.	TGTGCCAGCAGCTCCCGACTAGCGGGAGGGCCCGGGGAGCTGTTTTTT	CASSSRLAGGPGELFF
TRBV2	TRBJ1-2	.	.	TGTGCCAGCAGTGACCAGTCTAACTATGGCTACACCTTC	CASSDQSNYGYTF
TRBV19	TRBJ1-6	.	.	TGTGCCAGTAGTATTGGCCCCCAAGGGATGGCTTCACCCCTCCACTTT	CASSIGPQGMASPLHF
TRBV5-8	TRBJ1-2	.	.	TGTGCCAGCAGCTCCTGGACAGTTTCCCACTATGGCTACACCTTC	CASSSWTVSHYGYTF
TRBV27	TRBJ2-2	TRBD2	.	TGTGCCAGCAGTTTACCCGGGAGGACGAACACCGGGGAGCTGTTTTTT	CASSLPGRTNTGELFF
TRBV4-1	TRBJ2-3	.	.	TGCGCCAGCAGCATCGAGGGGGCAGATACGCAGTATTTT	CASSIEGADTQYF
TRBV7-9	TRBJ2-1	TRBD2	.	TGTGCCAGCAGCTCCTCCGTCCGGGGGGGGACACACAATGAGCAGTTCTTC	CASSSSVRGGTHNEQFF
TRBV6-1	TRBJ2-3	.	.	TGTGCCAGCAGTGAAATTTGGGGAAGTACAGATACGCAGTATTTT	CASSEIWGSTDTQYF
TRBV11-2	TRBJ1-6	.	.	TGTGCCAGCAGCCGCACCGGCGGACAGCTCAATTCACCCCTCCACTTT	CASSRTGGQLNSPLHF
TRBV29-1	TRBJ1-2	.	.	TGCAGCGTTGTAGGCATTTATGGCTACACCTTC	CSVVGIYGYTF
TRBV4-3	TRBJ2-5	TRBD2	.	TGCGCCAGCAGCCAAGACTATGGCGGGAGGGTGGAGACCCAGTACTTC	CASSQDYGGRVETQYF
TRBV6-5	TRBJ1-1	.	.	TGTGCCAGCAGTTACTCGGACAGGAACACTGAAGCTTTCTTT	CASSYSDRNTEAFF